This entry features one T cell receptor (beta chain) sequence. PCR employed 60 Vbeta and 13 Jbeta primers. TCRdb's table, derived via immunoSEQ multiplex PCR, lists solely in-frame clones and lacks some. The data show about 82,000 clones, around 71% seen once. This record belongs to a study of cytomegalovirus exposure and HLA in healthy donors. Per the germline V gene, CDR1 is SGHRS and CDR2 is YFSETQ. J lost 3 bases, V lost 1 base, and 3 bases had no gene match. There are 14 residues in the CDR3. The sequenced material came from PBMCs. The clonotype was recovered from a man aged 55 to 70 in good health and CMV-seronegative. This chain joins TRBV5-1 and TRBJ1-1; 7 nucleotides match TRBD1. The DNA of the CDR3 is TGCGCCAGCAGCTTGAGACAGGGTGACACTGAAGCTTTCTTT. The encoded protein is CASSLRQGDTEAFF.